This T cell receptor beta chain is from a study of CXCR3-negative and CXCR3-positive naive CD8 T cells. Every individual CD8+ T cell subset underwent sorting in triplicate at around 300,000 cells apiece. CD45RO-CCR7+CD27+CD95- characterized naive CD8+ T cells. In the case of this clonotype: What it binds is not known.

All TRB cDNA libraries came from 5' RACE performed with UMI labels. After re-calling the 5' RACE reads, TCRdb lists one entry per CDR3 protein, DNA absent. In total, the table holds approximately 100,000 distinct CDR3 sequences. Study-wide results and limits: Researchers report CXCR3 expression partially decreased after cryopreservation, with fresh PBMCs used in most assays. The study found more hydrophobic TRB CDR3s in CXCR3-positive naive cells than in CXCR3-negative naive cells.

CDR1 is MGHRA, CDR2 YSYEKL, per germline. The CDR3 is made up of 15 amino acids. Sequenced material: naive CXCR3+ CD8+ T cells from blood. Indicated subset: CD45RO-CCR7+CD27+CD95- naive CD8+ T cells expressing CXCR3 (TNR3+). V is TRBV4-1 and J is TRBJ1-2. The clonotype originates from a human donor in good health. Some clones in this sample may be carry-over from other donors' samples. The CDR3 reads CASSQVRGDNYGYTF.